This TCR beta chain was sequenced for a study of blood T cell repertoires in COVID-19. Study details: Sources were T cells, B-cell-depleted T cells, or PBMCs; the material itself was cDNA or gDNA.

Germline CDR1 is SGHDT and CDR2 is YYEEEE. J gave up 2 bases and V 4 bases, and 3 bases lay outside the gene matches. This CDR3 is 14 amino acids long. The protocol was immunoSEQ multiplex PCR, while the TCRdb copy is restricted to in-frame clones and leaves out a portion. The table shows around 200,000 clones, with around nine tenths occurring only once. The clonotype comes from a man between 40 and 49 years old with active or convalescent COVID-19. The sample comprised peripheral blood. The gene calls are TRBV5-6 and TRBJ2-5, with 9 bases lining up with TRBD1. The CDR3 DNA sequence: TGTGCCAGCAGCCGGGACAGGGAGCAAGAGACCCAGTACTTC. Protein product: CASSRDREQETQYF.